Listed here are 14 T cell receptor beta chains from one sample, sequenced in a study of tissue T cells after allogeneic stem cell transplantation (dated by TCRdb to the early 2020s). The meaning of the sample's time point label: mouse harvest day 14 after allogeneic transplant. Mouse grafts combined 10^7 T-cell-depleted bone marrow cells with 10^6 splenic CD5+ T cells, given via tail vein injection. Libraries were built with the immunoSEQ multiplex PCR assay. TCRdb provides this immuneACCESS table in a form limited to in-frame rearrangements. Some clones are lacking; in checked studies, under half of them reflect an unresolved V gene, and why the rest are absent is not known. This sample holds about 4,700 clones; about a third were observed only once. Of the sample, roughly 8.8% is held by the ten largest clones. The specimen was skin. These receptors were taken from a female BALB/c mouse given C57BL/6 T cells with graft-versus-host disease after an allogeneic hematopoietic cell transplant.

In this sample, this clone is large. Each gene name is a mouse one. The sequence runs out 1 residue before the end of the CDR3; the remainder is reconstructed from the germline J gene. The genes are TRBV2 and TRBJ2-4, with 8 bases fitting TRBD2. The CDR3 loop spans 19 amino acids. The germline CDR1 and CDR2 sequences are LGHNA and YSYQKL. V trimming: 0 bases; J trimming: 0 bases; junction bases outside the gene matches: 11. Here the CDR3 reads CASSQDPSGWGASQNTLYF. The CDR3 bases that were read are TGTGCCAGCAGCCAAGACCCCTCGGGCTGGGGGGCTAGTCAAAACACCTTGTAC.

Turning to this clone: Gene names refer to mouse genes. The missing CDR3 end, 1 residue past where the read stops, is filled in from the germline J gene. The genes are TRBV3 and TRBJ1-6, with D possibly being TRBD1 (5 bases). TRBJ1-6 is identified as an open reading frame with a role that is uncertain. V lost 4 bases to trimming and J lost 8 bases, with 9 bases between them. Germline V gene data show CDR1 as SNHLY and CDR2 as FYNGKV (reference sequence). The CDR3 spans 13 residues. This chain's CDR3 is CASSSREDSPLYF. CDR3 DNA (partial): TGTGCCAGCAGCTCCAGGGAAGATTCGCCCCTCTAC.

By frequency in the sample, this clone is medium-sized. The gene names here belong to mouse. Partial CDR3 DNA: TGTGCCTGGAGTCTAGCTGGGGGGGCGCACTATGCTGAGCAGTTC. Translated: CAWSLAGGAHYAEQF. The entire CDR3 sequence reads CAWSLAGGAHYAEQFF. The chain has TRBV31 and TRBJ2-1; 10 bases are shared with TRBD2. The read halts 1 residue ahead of the CDR3 end, with the missing end drawn from the germline J gene. The CDR3 totals 16 residues. V shed 0 bases and J 2 bases; nucleotides not matched to a gene: 4. The germline V gene encodes CDR1 GKSSPN and CDR2 SITVG.

Remarks on this clone: Mouse names are used for the genes. The read stops 1 residue short of the end of the CDR3; the missing end is completed from the germline J gene. This sequence joins TRBV3 and TRBJ1-2, with D hard to call. The V gene's germline CDR1 is SNHLY and CDR2 FYNGKV (reference sequence). The ends were cut back, 2 bases at V and 1 base at J, with 5 bases in the middle. CDR3 length: 13 amino acids. The sequenced CDR3 bases are TGTGCCAGCAGCTTACGGCAAAACTCCGACTACACC. Its translation is CASSLRQNSDYT. The entire CDR3 sequence reads CASSLRQNSDYTF.

This clone was detected a few times. Genes and germline come from the mouse. From the germline J gene comes the end of the CDR3, since the read stops 1 residue before it. The chain uses TRBV26 and TRBJ1-5, with a possible D match to TRBD1 (5 bases). Per germline, CDR1 KGHPV and CDR2 FQNQEV (reference sequence). There are 13 residues in the CDR3. Trimming left V 6 bases short and J 3 bases short, with 9 bases between. The DNA read from the CDR3 is TGTGCCAGCAGCCCAGGGAGCAACCAGGCTCCGCTT. Its translation is CASSPGSNQAPL. The whole CDR3 is CASSPGSNQAPLF.

By share of the sample, this clone is medium-sized. Gene names and germline match the mouse. The read ends 1 residue shy of where the CDR3 ends; the end is completed using the germline J gene. The chain is built from TRBV26 and TRBJ1-4; D uncertain. The CDR3 has 14 amino acids. Per the germline V gene, CDR1 is KGHPV and CDR2 is FQNQEV (reference sequence). V lost 1 base, J lost 7 bases, and 10 bases lay in between. The CDR3 DNA, read in part, is TGTGCCAGCAGTCTGTGGAGGGAGGGCGAAAGATTATTT. It specifies CASSLWREGERLF. In full, the CDR3 is CASSLWREGERLFF.

Points on this clone: These gene names are mouse names. Sequencing ends 1 residue short of the CDR3 end; the germline J gene provides the rest. The chain employs TRBV12-1 and TRBJ1-1, with D possibly matching TRBD1 (5 bases). The CDR3 runs 13 residues. In germline, CDR1 is SGHSN, CDR2 HYEKVE. The V end was cut by 2 bases, the J end by 5 bases, with 11 bases between. The CDR3 spells CASSRQGRTEVFF. Incomplete CDR3 DNA: TGTGCCAGCTCTCGGCAGGGCAGGACAGAAGTCTTC.

This clone was found a few times. Mouse gene names and germline throughout. Read sequence stops 1 residue before the CDR3 end, and the germline J gene provides the missing end. The chain is built from TRBV13-1 and TRBJ1-3; perhaps TRBD1 as D (6 bases). The V and J ends lost 0 bases and 3 bases respectively, with 7 bases between them. CDR3 size: 14 residues. Germline V CDR1 and CDR2: NSHNY, SYGAGN. CDR3 region: CASSDDRVGNTLYF. The CDR3 DNA, read in part, is TGTGCCAGCAGTGATGACAGGGTTGGAAATACGCTCTAT.

This clone was detected a few times. Gene names are mouse gene names. The sequenced part of the CDR3 DNA is TGTGCCAGCAGCCGAGGGGGGGTAGAAGTCTTC. Amino acids: CASSRGGVEVF. Given in full, the CDR3 is CASSRGGVEVFF. The V and J genes are TRBV26 and TRBJ1-1; the D gene is possibly TRBD1 (6 bases). The CDR3 extends 1 residue past the end of the read, so its final part is completed from the germline J gene. This CDR3 is built from 12 residues. The germline V gene encodes CDR1 KGHPV and CDR2 FQNQEV (reference sequence). Trimming removed 6 bases at V and 7 bases at J, with 12 bases between. The full variable domain, with the rest looked up from reference TRBV26 and TRBJ1-1, is NSKVIQTPRYLVKGQGQKAKMRCIPEKGHPVVFWYQQNKNNEFKFLINFQNQEVLQQIDMTEKRFSAECPSNSPCSLEIQSSEAGDSALYLCASSRGGVEVFFGKGTRLTVV.

This clone was seen a few times. Mouse gene names and germline throughout. The sequence runs out 1 residue before the end of the CDR3; the remainder is reconstructed from the germline J gene. The chain combines TRBV1 with TRBJ1-6; a weak D match, TRBD1 (6 bases). TRBJ1-6 is filed as an ORF, its function uncertain. Trimming shortened V by 4 bases and J by 3 bases, and 7 bases separated the two germline ends. CDR1 NSQYPW and CDR2 LRSPGD come from the germline V gene (reference sequence). This CDR3 is built from 14 residues. This CDR3 reads CTCSGTVYNSPLYF. The CDR3 DNA, read in part, is TGCACCTGCAGTGGGACAGTCTATAATTCGCCCCTCTAC.

This clone has more than one count but fewer than ten. Gene names follow the mouse nomenclature. The sequence runs out 1 residue before the end of the CDR3; the remainder is reconstructed from the germline J gene. The V call is TRBV26, the J call TRBJ2-7; TRBD1 aligns across 12 bases. The CDR3 totals 13 residues. The germline V gene encodes CDR1 KGHPV and CDR2 FQNQEV (reference sequence). After removal of 4 bases from V and 6 bases from J, the junction contained 1 base not matched to a gene. The part of the CDR3 DNA that was read is TGTGCCAGCAGTCGGGGACAGGGGGCTGAACAGTAC. Translation gives CASSRGQGAEQY. The CDR3 as a whole reads CASSRGQGAEQYF.

With regard to this clone: One end of the junction fails to match germline, which may point to a read error. Genes and germline come from the mouse. CDR3 in amino acids: CASGDWDSYAEQFF. CDR3 DNA, as far as it was read: TGTGCCAGCGGTGATTGGGACAGCTATGCTGAGCAGTTC. The chain is built from TRBV13-1 and TRBJ2-1, with TRBD1 matching over 7 bases. The read stops 1 residue short of the end of the CDR3; the missing end is completed from the germline J gene. CDR3 length: 14 amino acids. Germline lookup yields CDR1 NSHNY and CDR2 SYGAGN.

In its sample, this clone is large. Genes and germline come from the mouse. The CDR3 bases that were read are TGTGCCAGCAGATCCGGGACAAATAACAACCAGGCTCCGCTT. This encodes CASRSGTNNNQAPL. The CDR3 reads in full as CASRSGTNNNQAPLF. The V call is TRBV15, the J call TRBJ1-5; D might be TRBD1 (6 bases). The read comes to an end 1 residue before the CDR3 does, leaving the germline J gene to fill in the end. The CDR3 is 15 amino acids. Trimming shortened V by 6 bases and J by 0 bases, and 12 bases separated the two germline ends. Germline V gene sequence: CDR1 SGHND, CDR2 FRSKSL. Variable domain in full (rest from reference TRBV15 and TRBJ1-5): DAGVTQTPRHEVAEKGQTIILKCEPVSGHNDLFWYRQTKIQGLELLSYFRSKSLMEDGGAFKDRFKAEMLNSSFSTLKIQPTEPKDSAVYLCASRSGTNNNQAPLFGEGTRLSVL.

With respect to this clone: Each gene name is a mouse one. The read ends 1 residue early relative to the CDR3; the germline J gene fills the gap. The V and J genes are TRBV16 and TRBJ2-4; D is unresolved. This CDR3 has 14 amino acids. CDR1 SGHSA and CDR2 FRNQAP come from the germline V gene. Trimming pared 3 bases from V and 0 bases from J, leaving 7 bases between. CDR3 bases read: TGTGCAAGCAGCTTCGACCCTAGTCAAAACACCTTGTAC. It translates to CASSFDPSQNTLY. From start to end, the CDR3 is CASSFDPSQNTLYF.